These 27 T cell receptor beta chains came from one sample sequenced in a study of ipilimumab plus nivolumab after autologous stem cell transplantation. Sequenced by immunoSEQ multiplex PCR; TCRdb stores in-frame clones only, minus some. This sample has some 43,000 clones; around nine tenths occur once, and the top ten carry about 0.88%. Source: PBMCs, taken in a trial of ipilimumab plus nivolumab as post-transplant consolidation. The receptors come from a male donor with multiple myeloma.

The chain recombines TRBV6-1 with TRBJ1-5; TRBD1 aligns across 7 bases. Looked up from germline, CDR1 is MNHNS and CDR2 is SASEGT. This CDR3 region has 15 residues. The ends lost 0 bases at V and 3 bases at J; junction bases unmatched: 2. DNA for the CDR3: TGTGCCAGCAGTGAAGCGGGACAGTACAATCAGCCCCAGCATTTT. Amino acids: CASSEAGQYNQPQHF.

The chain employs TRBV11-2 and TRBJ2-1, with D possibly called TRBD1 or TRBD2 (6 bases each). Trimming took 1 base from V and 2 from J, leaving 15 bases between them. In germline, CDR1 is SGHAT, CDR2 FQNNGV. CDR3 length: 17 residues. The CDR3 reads CASSLASIGGPYNEQFF. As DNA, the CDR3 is TGTGCCAGCAGCTTAGCAAGTATCGGGGGCCCCTACAATGAGCAGTTCTTC.

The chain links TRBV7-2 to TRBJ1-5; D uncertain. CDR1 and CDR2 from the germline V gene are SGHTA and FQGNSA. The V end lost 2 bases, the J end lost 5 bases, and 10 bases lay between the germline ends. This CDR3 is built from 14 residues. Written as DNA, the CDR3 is TGTGCCAGCAGCTTATTTGGGGAATATCAGCCCCAGCATTTT. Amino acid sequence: CASSLFGEYQPQHF. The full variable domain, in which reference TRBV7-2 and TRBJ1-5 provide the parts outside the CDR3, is GAGVSQSPSNKVTEKGKDVELRCDPISGHTALYWYRQSLGQGLEFLIYFQGNSAPDKSGLPSDRFSAERTGGSVSTLTIQRTQQEDSAVYLCASSLFGEYQPQHFGDGTRLSIL.

This chain's CDR3 is CASSQGQGRGYTF. The CDR3 DNA reads TGTGCCAGCAGCCAGGGACAGGGGCGAGGCTACACCTTC. The chain employs TRBV7-3 and TRBJ1-2; TRBD1 matches 10 bases. Germline V gives CDR1 SGHTA, CDR2 FQGTGA. With V trimmed by 5 bases and J by 8 bases, 5 bases remained unmatched. The CDR3 is 13 amino acids.

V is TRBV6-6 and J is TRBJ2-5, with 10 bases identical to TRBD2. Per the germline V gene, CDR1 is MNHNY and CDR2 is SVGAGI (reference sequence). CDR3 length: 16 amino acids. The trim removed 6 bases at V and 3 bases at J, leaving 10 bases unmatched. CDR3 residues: CASRATSGATKETQYF. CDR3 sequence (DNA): TGTGCCAGCAGAGCCACTAGCGGGGCAACTAAAGAGACCCAGTACTTC.

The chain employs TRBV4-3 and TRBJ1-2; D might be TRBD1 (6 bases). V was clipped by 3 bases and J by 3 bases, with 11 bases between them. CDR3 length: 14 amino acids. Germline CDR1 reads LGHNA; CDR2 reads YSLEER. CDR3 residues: CASSHRGGDYGYTF. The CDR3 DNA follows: TGCGCCAGCAGCCACCGAGGGGGGGACTATGGCTACACCTTC.

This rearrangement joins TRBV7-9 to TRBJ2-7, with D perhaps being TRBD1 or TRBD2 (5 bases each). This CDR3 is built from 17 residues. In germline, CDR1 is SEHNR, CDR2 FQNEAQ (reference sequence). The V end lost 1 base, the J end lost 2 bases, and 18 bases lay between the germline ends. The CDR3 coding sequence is TGTGCCAGCAGCTTAGAGAGGGGTGGATGGAGACCCTACGAGCAGTACTTC. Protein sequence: CASSLERGGWRPYEQYF.

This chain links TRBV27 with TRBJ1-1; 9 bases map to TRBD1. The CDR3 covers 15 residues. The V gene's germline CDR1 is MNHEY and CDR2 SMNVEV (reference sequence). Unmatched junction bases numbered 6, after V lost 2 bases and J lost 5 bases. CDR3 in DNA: TGTGCCAGCAGTTTAGGACAGGGGTTCAGGACTGAAGCTTTCTTT. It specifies CASSLGQGFRTEAFF.

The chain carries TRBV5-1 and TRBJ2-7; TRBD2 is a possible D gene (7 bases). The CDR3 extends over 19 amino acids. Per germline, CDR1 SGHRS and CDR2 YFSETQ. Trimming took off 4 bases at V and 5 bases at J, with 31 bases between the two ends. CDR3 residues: CASSPTRGATPTSTHEQYF. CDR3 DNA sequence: TGCGCCAGCAGCCCGACCCGGGGGGCAACACCGACTAGTACCCACGAGCAGTACTTC.

Written as DNA, the CDR3 is TGTGCCAGCAGCCGGATAGAGGGGGAGCTGTTTTTT. It yields the protein CASSRIEGELFF. V is TRBV5-6 and J is TRBJ2-2; no definite D call. The germline V and J ends were trimmed by 4 bases and 8 bases, with 9 bases remaining between them. Germline V gene data show CDR1 as SGHDT and CDR2 as YYEEEE. The CDR3 has 12 residues.

CDR3 bases: TGCGCCAGCAGCCCCTCGGGACAGGGACGCAATTCACCCCTCCACTTT. Its protein is CASSPSGQGRNSPLHF. The chain carries TRBV5-1 and TRBJ1-6, with 9 nucleotides matching TRBD1. This CDR3 spans 16 amino acids. Germline CDR1 reads SGHRS; CDR2 reads YFSETQ. V lost 4 bases and J lost 7; bases outside the gene matches: 9.

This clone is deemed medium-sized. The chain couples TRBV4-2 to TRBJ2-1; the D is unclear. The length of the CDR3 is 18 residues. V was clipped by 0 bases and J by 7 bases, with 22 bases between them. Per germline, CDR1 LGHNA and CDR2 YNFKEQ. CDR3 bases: TGTGCCAGCAGCCAAGAGGGCCCAATACCTTCATGGGGTAATGAGCAGTTCTTC. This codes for CASSQEGPIPSWGNEQFF.

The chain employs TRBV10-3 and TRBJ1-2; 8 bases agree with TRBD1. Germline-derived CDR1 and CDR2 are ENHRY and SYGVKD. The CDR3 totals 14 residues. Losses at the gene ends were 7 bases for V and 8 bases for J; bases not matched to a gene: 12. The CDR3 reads CAITLDRESRGYTF. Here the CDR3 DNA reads TGTGCCATCACCTTGGACAGGGAGAGTCGAGGCTACACCTTC.

The CDR3 reads CASSLGLVNSPLHF. The CDR3 DNA follows: TGTGCCAGCAGTCTCGGACTGGTGAATTCACCCCTCCACTTT. V gene TRBV6-1 combines with J gene TRBJ1-6; no firm D call. Germline CDR1 and CDR2: MNHNS and SASEGT. Trimming shortened V by 5 bases and J by 7 bases, and 12 bases separated the two germline ends. The CDR3 runs to 14 residues.

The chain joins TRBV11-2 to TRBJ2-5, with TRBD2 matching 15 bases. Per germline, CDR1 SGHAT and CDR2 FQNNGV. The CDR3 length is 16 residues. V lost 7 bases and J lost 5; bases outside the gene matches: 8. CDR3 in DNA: TGTGCCAGCACCCGACAGGGACTAGCGGGAGGTGAGACCCAGTACTTC. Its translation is CASTRQGLAGGETQYF.

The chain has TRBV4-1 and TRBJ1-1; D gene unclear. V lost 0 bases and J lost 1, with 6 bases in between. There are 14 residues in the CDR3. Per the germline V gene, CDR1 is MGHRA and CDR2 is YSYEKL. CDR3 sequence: CASSQDVSNTEAFF. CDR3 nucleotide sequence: TGCGCCAGCAGCCAAGATGTCTCGAACACTGAAGCTTTCTTT.

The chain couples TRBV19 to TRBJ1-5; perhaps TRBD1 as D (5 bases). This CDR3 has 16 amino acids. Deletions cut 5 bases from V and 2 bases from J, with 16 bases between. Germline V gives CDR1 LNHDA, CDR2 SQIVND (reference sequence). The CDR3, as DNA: TGTGCCAGTAGTTGGGGGTATTCAGAGGGCAATCAGCCCCAGCATTTT. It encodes CASSWGYSEGNQPQHF.

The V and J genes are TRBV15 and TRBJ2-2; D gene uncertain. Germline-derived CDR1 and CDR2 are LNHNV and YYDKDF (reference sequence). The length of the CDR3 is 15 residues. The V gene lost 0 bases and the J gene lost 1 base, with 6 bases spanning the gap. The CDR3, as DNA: TGTGCCACCAGCAGAGATGTTGGGAACACCGGGGAGCTGTTTTTT. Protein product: CATSRDVGNTGELFF.

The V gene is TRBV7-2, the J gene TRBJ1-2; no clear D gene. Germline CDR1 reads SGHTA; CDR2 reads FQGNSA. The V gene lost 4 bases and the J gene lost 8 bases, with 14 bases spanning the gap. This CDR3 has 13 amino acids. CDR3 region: CASSWLTGQGYTF. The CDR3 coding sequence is TGTGCCAGCAGCTGGTTGACTGGGCAGGGCTACACCTTC.

The CDR3 DNA reads TGTGCCAGTAGTATAAGACGACAGGGGGCCTACAATGAGCAGTTCTTC. Translated, it gives CASSIRRQGAYNEQFF. This chain links TRBV19 with TRBJ2-1; TRBD1 aligns across 9 bases. Germline loops: CDR1 LNHDA, CDR2 SQIVND (reference sequence). This CDR3 is built from 16 residues. V lost 2 bases to trimming and J lost 2 bases; unmatched junction nucleotides: 4.

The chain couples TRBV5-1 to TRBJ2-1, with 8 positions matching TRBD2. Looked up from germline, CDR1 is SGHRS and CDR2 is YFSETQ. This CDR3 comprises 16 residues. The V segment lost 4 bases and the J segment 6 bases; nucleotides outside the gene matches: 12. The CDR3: CASSPLTSANGNEQFF. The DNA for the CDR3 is TGCGCCAGCAGCCCCCTGACTAGCGCAAATGGCAATGAGCAGTTCTTC.

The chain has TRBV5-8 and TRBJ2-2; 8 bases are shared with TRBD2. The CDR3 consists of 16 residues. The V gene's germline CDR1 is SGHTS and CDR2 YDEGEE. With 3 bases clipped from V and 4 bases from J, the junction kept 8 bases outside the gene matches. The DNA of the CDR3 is TGTGCCAGCAGCTGGAGCGGGAGTTGGGGCACCGGGGAGCTGTTTTTT. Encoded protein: CASSWSGSWGTGELFF.

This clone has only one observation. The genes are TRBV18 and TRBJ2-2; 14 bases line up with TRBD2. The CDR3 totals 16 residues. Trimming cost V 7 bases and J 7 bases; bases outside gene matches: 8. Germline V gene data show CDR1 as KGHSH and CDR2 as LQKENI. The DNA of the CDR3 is TGTGCCAGCTATACCGGGACTAGCGGGAGTATCGGGGAGCTGTTTTTT. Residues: CASYTGTSGSIGELFF.

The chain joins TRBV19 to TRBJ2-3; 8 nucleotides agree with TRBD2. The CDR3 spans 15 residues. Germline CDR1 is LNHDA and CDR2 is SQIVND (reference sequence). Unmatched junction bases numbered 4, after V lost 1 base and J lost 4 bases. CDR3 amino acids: CASSIVAGGADTQYF. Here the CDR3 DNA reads TGTGCCAGTAGTATAGTGGCGGGGGGAGCAGATACGCAGTATTTT.

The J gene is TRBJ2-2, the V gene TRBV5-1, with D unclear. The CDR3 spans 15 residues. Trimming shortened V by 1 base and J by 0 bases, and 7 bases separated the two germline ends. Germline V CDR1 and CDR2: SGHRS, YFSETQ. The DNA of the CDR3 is TGCGCCAGCAGCTTGAAACTCTCGAACACCGGGGAGCTGTTTTTT. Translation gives CASSLKLSNTGELFF.

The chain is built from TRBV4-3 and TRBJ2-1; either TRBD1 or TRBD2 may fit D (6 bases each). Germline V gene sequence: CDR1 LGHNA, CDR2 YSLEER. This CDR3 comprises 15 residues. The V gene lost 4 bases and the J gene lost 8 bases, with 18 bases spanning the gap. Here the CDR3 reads CASSLFQQGRHEQFF. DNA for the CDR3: TGCGCCAGCAGCCTTTTCCAGCAGGGGAGGCATGAGCAGTTCTTC.

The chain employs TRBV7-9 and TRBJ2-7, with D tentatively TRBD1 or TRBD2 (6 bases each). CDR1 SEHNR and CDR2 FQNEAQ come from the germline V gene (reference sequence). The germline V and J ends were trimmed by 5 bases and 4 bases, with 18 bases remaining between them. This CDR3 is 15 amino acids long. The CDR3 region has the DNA TGTGCCAGCAGCCCAATGGGGGGCGAGACTTACGAGCAGTACTTC. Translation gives CASSPMGGETYEQYF.